This T cell receptor beta chain was identified during a study of T cell responses to AZD1222 COVID-19 vaccine. Study results and limitations: Regions left unmutated in variants are reportedly the target of nearly half of spike-specific TCRs. Baseline seropositivity occurred in only six AZD1222 recipients.

TCRdb keeps only in-frame clones here, not all; method: immunoSEQ multiplex PCR. The sample carries around 130,000 clones, more than 90% recorded once. This clone was found once. Antigen: not known. Trimming removed 7 bases at V and 7 bases at J, with 22 bases between. The CDR3 has 15 amino acids. Germline CDR1 SNHLY, CDR2 FYNNEI. The rearrangement joins TRBV2 to TRBJ1-1; tentatively, D is TRBD1 (5 bases). The receptor was derived from an adult who received the AZD1222 COVID-19 vaccine. The source was peripheral blood, collected 28 days after the second AZD1222 dose. CDR3 sequence (DNA): TGTGCCAGCACCTCTGGGAGGGGAATTTTTAATGAAGCTTTCTTT. It encodes CASTSGRGIFNEAFF.